Listed below are T cell receptor beta chains from one sample, sequenced in a study of T cell repertoires in cytomegalovirus infection. Their cognate antigens are unknown. TCRdb redid the calling of the reads with MiXCR, one entry per CDR3 protein. The sample yields about 470,000 distinct CDR3 sequences, under 45% seen once. Specimen: cultured PBMCs, collected from culture after CMV antigen stimulation. These receptors were collected from a human donor in good health (CMV status not recorded). Some clones in this sample may be carry-over from other donors' samples. The CDR3 runs from the conserved cysteine through the conserved F or W. D genes are given only for firm matches. Clone size, where shown, is once, few, many, or a class for clones that have expanded.

size	V	D	J	CDR3	DNA
few	TRBV28	TRBD1	TRBJ2-7	CASSSRGLVYEQYF	TGTGCCAGCAGTTCCAGGGGGCTGGTCTACGAGCAGTACTTC
once	TRBV4-1	TRBD2	TRBJ2-1	CASSRSSGGAHNEQFF	TGTGCCAGCAGCCGTTCGAGCGGGGGGGCCCACAATGAGCAGTTCTTC
few	TRBV7-2	.	TRBJ2-7	CASSPRTRTYEQYF	TGTGCCAGCAGCCCACGAACCAGAACCTACGAGCAGTACTTC
.	TRBV6-5	.	TRBJ2-3	CASSSSRGAVDTQYF	TGTGCCAGCAGTTCGTCGAGGGGGGCCGTGGATACGCAGTATTTT
.	TRBV4-1	.	TRBJ2-7	CASSQEALSNRPHEQYF	TGCGCCAGCAGCCAAGAAGCCCTCTCCAATAGGCCCCACGAGCAGTACTTC
.	TRBV2	.	TRBJ2-3	CASSPDIMSTDTQYF	TGTGCCAGCAGTCCCGACATCATGAGCACAGATACGCAGTATTTT
.	TRBV12-3/TRBV12-4	TRBD1	TRBJ2-4	CASRLDRDIQYF	TGTGCCAGCAGGCTGGACAGGGACATTCAGTACTTC
many	TRBV7-2	.	TRBJ2-3	CASRGHGGTDTQYF	TGTGCCAGCAGGGGACATGGGGGCACAGATACGCAGTATTTT
.	TRBV19	TRBD2	TRBJ2-2	CASSTPGLAGLTDTGELFF	TGTGCCAGTAGCACACCGGGACTAGCGGGGCTAACGGACACCGGGGAGCTGTTTTTT
.	TRBV7-2	TRBD2	TRBJ2-3	CASSQGTSVPDTQYF	TGTGCCAGCAGCCAAGGGACTAGCGTCCCAGATACGCAGTATTTT
.	TRBV5-1	TRBD1	TRBJ1-1	CASRPGTGLVEAFF	TGCGCCAGCAGACCCGGGACAGGGTTGGTTGAAGCTTTCTTT
few	TRBV11-1	.	TRBJ2-7	CASSFMGRVYEQYF	TGTGCCAGCAGCTTTATGGGTCGTGTCTACGAGCAGTACTTC
.	TRBV20-1	TRBD2	TRBJ2-1	CSAALAGGPDEQFF	TGCAGTGCTGCACTAGCGGGAGGGCCAGATGAGCAGTTCTTC
.	TRBV5-1	TRBD1	TRBJ1-2	CASSKGTGGNNYGYTF	TGCGCCAGCAGCAAGGGGACAGGGGGCAATAACTATGGCTACACCTTC
.	TRBV7-2	TRBD2	TRBJ2-7	CASSQERGSYEQYF	TGTGCCAGCAGCCAAGAGCGGGGGTCCTACGAGCAGTACTTC
medium-sized	TRBV7-2	TRBD2	TRBJ2-5	CASSLALTSGRGETQYF	TGTGCCAGCAGCTTAGCGTTGACTAGCGGGAGGGGAGAGACCCAGTACTTC
many	TRBV7-2	.	TRBJ2-1	CASSADRLGYNEQFF	TGTGCCAGCAGCGCCGACAGGCTGGGGTACAATGAGCAGTTCTTC
few	TRBV7-6	.	TRBJ2-2	CASSYVSTGELFF	TGTGCCAGCAGTTATGTGTCCACCGGGGAGCTGTTTTTT
.	TRBV6-1	.	TRBJ1-6	CASSEVLAGLDSPLHF	TGTGCCAGCAGTGAAGTTTTGGCAGGGTTGGATTCACCCCTCCACTTT
.	TRBV7-2	.	TRBJ2-5	CASSPVAEETQYF	TGTGCCAGCAGCCCCGTTGCGGAAGAGACCCAGTACTTC
few	TRBV27	.	TRBJ2-3	CASSLSIGGGTDTQYF	TGTGCCAGCAGTTTATCGATCGGGGGCGGTACAGATACGCAGTATTTT
.	TRBV11-3	.	TRBJ1-2	CASRQTGCPRGYTF	TGTGCCAGCAGGCAAACAGGGTGCCCGCGTGGCTACACCTTC
many	TRBV7-2	.	TRBJ2-1	CASNVPYYSYNEQFF	TGTGCCAGCAACGTACCCTACTACTCTTACAATGAGCAGTTCTTC
.	TRBV5-5	.	TRBJ2-7	CASSLGITYEQYF	TGTGCCAGCAGCTTGGGCATTACCTACGAGCAGTACTTC
few	TRBV7-2	.	TRBJ1-2	CASSSPSVVYGYTF	TGTGCCAGCAGCTCACCCTCGGTAGTTTATGGCTACACCTTC
.	TRBV5-6	.	TRBJ1-1	CASSPGDGIEAFF	TGTGCCAGCAGCCCGGGGGACGGTATTGAAGCTTTCTTT